Detailed here is one T cell receptor (beta chain). This table comes from immunoSEQ multiplex PCR, and its TCRdb copy is limited to in-frame clones, with some not included. The data hold over 150,000 clones, with about 85% observed a single time. Losses at the gene ends were 4 bases for V and 4 bases for J; bases not matched to a gene: 7. The CDR3 has 15 residues. Germline V gives CDR1 KGHSH, CDR2 LQKENI. The entry originates in a study of blood T cell repertoires in COVID-19. Study details: Spain, Italy and the United States supplied samples that represented acute and convalescent COVID-19.

The TCR comes from a man aged 35 to 55 with acute or convalescent COVID-19. The V gene is TRBV18, the J gene TRBJ1-1, with TRBD1 matching 9 bases. The sample consisted of peripheral blood. CDR3 nucleotide sequence: TGTGCCAGCTCACTCTCTCAGACAGGGGGCACTGAAGCTTTCTTT. Its protein product is CASSLSQTGGTEAFF. The complete variable domain, with remaining parts taken from reference TRBV18 and TRBJ1-1, reads NAGVMQNPRHLVRRRGQEARLRCSPMKGHSHVYWYRQLPEEGLKFMVYLQKENIIDESGMPKERFSAEFPKEGPSILRIQQVVRGDSAAYFCASSLSQTGGTEAFFGQGTRLTVV.